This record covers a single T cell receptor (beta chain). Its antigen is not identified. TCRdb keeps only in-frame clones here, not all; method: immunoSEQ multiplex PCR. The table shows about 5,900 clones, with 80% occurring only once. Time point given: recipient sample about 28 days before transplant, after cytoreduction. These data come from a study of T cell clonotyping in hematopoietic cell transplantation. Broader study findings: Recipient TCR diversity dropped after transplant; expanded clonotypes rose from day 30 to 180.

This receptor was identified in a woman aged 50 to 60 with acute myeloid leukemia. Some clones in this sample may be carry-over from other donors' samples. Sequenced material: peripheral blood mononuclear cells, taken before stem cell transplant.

This CDR3 reads CASAQMNTGELFF. The CDR3 DNA sequence: TGTGCCAGCGCACAAATGAACACCGGGGAGCTGTTTTTT. This chain uses TRBV9 with TRBJ2-2; D is ambiguous. The CDR3 runs 13 residues. V was clipped by 7 bases and J by 1 base, with 8 bases between them. Germline CDR1 is SGDLS and CDR2 is YYNGEE.